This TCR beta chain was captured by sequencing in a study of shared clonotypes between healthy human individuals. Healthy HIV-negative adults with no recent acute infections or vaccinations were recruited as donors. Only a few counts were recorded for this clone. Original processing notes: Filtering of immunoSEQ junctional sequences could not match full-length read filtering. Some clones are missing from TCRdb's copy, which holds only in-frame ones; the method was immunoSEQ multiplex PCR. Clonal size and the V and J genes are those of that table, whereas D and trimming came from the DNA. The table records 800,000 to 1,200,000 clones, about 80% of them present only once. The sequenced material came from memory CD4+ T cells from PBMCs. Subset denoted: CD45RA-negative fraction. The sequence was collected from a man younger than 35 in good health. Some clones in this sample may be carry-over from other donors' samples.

This CDR3 reads CASRGQAYYEQYF. The DNA of the CDR3 is TGTGCCAGCAGGGGACAGGCCTACTACGAGCAGTACTTC. The chain is built from TRBV2 and TRBJ2-7, with 8 bases aligning to TRBD1. V shed 6 bases and J 3 bases; nucleotides not matched to a gene: 4. Per germline, CDR1 SNHLY and CDR2 FYNNEI. The CDR3 totals 13 residues.